This T cell receptor (beta chain) appears in the sequencing data of a study of CD4 T cells in relation to SARS-CoV-2 and coronaviruses. Study results and caveats: According to naive versus memory sequencing, detected responses are memory recall, not newly primed.

CD4+ T cells from unexposed donors were obtained before the COVID-19 pandemic (2011-2018). On this clone itself: No antigen is known for it.

This table comes from immunoSEQ multiplex PCR, and its TCRdb copy is limited to in-frame clones, with some not included. The sample contains roughly 68,000 clones, approximately 93% of which appear only once. The sequence came from a human donor in good health. The sequenced material came from naive CD4+ T cells from PBMCs. Subset: naive CD4+ T cells isolated by negative enrichment.

Written as DNA, the CDR3 is TGTGCCAGCAGCTTAACTACTTCTGGGGGCGAGCAGTACTTC. Residues: CASSLTTSGGEQYF. This chain connects TRBV11-2 to TRBJ2-7; perhaps D is TRBD1 or TRBD2 (5 bases each). V was shortened by 2 bases and J by 6 bases, with 14 bases between the two germline ends. The CDR3 spans 14 residues. The germline V gene encodes CDR1 SGHAT and CDR2 FQNNGV.